The 23 T cell receptor beta chains reported below all come from one sample, sequenced in a study of blood T cell repertoires in COVID-19. This table comes from immunoSEQ multiplex PCR, and its TCRdb copy is limited to in-frame clones, with some not included. There are about half a million clones in the sample; roughly nine tenths occur only once, and over 0.7% lies in the top ten. Sequencing used peripheral blood. The receptors stem from a young man with COVID-19, enrolled during active disease.

This rearrangement joins TRBV7-9 to TRBJ2-7; no clear D gene. The V end lost 2 bases, the J end lost 0 bases, and 8 bases lay between the germline ends. The CDR3 sequence is 14 residues long. Germline CDR1 reads SEHNR; CDR2 reads FQNEAQ (reference sequence). CDR3 bases: TGTGCCAGCAGCTTAAGTCTAGTCTCCTACGAGCAGTACTTC. It is translated as CASSLSLVSYEQYF.

The CDR3 loop is CAIRGTRLAYEQYF. In nucleotides, the CDR3 is TGTGCCATAAGAGGGACCCGACTAGCCTACGAGCAGTACTTC. This sequence joins TRBV10-3 and TRBJ2-7; possible D gene TRBD2, 6 bases. This CDR3 spans 14 amino acids. Trimming pared 9 bases from V and 2 bases from J, leaving 17 bases between. Germline loops: CDR1 ENHRY, CDR2 SYGVKD.

The J gene is TRBJ2-1, the V gene TRBV7-3, with TRBD2 matching over 11 bases. V gave up 4 bases and J gave up 4 bases; unmatched junction bases: 6. The CDR3 has 16 residues. Germline V gene lookup returns CDR1 SGHTA and CDR2 FQGTGA. CDR3 in amino acids: CASSSMGLAVYNEQFF. For the CDR3, the DNA is TGTGCCAGCAGCTCTATGGGACTAGCGGTATACAATGAGCAGTTCTTC.

The CDR3 bases are TGTGCCTGGAGTGCCGGGACTAGCTTAAACACCGGGGAGCTGTTTTTT. Protein sequence: CAWSAGTSLNTGELFF. J is TRBJ2-2 and V is TRBV30, with TRBD2 identical over 9 bases. V dropped 1 base and J dropped 2; count of bases not matched to a gene: 5. This CDR3 is built from 16 residues. From germline, CDR1 is GTSNPN and CDR2 SVGIG (reference sequence).

The chain recombines TRBV7-8 with TRBJ2-7, with D unresolved. Trimming left V 3 bases short and J 5 bases short, with 8 bases between. From germline, CDR1 is SGHVS and CDR2 FQNEAQ. This CDR3 region has 12 residues. CDR3 region: CASSLRLDEQYF. In nucleotides, the CDR3 is TGTGCCAGCAGCTTGAGATTGGACGAGCAGTACTTC.

The V gene is TRBV6-5, the J gene TRBJ2-3; the match to TRBD2 covers 9 bases. Germline V gene lookup returns CDR1 MNHEY and CDR2 SVGAGI. V lost 4 bases and J lost 3; bases outside the gene matches: 5. The CDR3 is 15 amino acids. In DNA form, the CDR3 reads TGTGCCAGCAGTTCGCGGGGGGGCAGGACAGATACGCAGTATTTT. This encodes CASSSRGGRTDTQYF.

The V and J genes are TRBV29-1 and TRBJ1-2; TRBD1 matches 10 bases. The germline CDR1 and CDR2 sequences are SQVTM and ANQGSEA. CDR3 length: 17 residues. After removal of 2 bases from V and 1 base from J, the junction contained 10 bases not matched to a gene. The CDR3 here is CSVELARDRGRNYGYTF. In nucleotides, the CDR3 is TGCAGCGTTGAACTGGCGCGGGACAGGGGACGTAACTATGGCTACACCTTC.

This clone was seen a single time. The chain links TRBV6-6 to TRBJ2-3, with 7 bases fitting TRBD1. The CDR3 is made up of 14 amino acids. Germline-derived CDR1 and CDR2 are MNHNY and SVGAGI (reference sequence). Germline trimming cut 5 bases from V and 3 bases from J; bases unmatched to any gene: 5. CDR3 sequence: CASSRQGRTDTQYF. The DNA for the CDR3 is TGTGCCAGCAGTCGACAGGGAAGAACAGATACGCAGTATTTT.

CDR3 in DNA: TGTGCCAGCAGCTGGGGAGGCGGCGCCTCGGAGCAGTACTTC. Translation: CASSWGGGASEQYF. The chain carries TRBV5-6 and TRBJ2-7; a possible D gene is TRBD2 (6 bases). The germline V gene has CDR1 SGHDT and CDR2 YYEEEE. V was pared by 3 bases and J by 7 bases, with 17 bases between. The CDR3 has 14 amino acids.

The chain recombines TRBV11-3 with TRBJ2-1; D is uncertain. Germline V gene lookup returns CDR1 SGHNT and CDR2 YENEEA. This CDR3 has 15 amino acids. Trimming shortened V by 0 bases and J by 6 bases, and 12 bases separated the two germline ends. The CDR3 nucleotides are TGTGCCAGCAGCTTAGATTGGTTCACACGCAATGAGCAGTTCTTC. This codes for CASSLDWFTRNEQFF.

This clone was seen a few times. J is TRBJ2-7 and V is TRBV18; the D gene is possibly TRBD2 (5 bases). V dropped 0 bases and J dropped 3 bases, with 6 bases sitting between them. This CDR3 comprises 13 residues. Germline CDR1 and CDR2: KGHSH and LQKENI. The CDR3 region has the DNA TGTGCCAGCTCACCACCGGGAGACTACGAGCAGTACTTC. It encodes CASSPPGDYEQYF. Full variable domain (outside the CDR3, taken from reference TRBV18 and TRBJ2-7): NAGVMQNPRHLVRRRGQEARLRCSPMKGHSHVYWYRQLPEEGLKFMVYLQKENIIDESGMPKERFSAEFPKEGPSILRIQQVVRGDSAAYFCASSPPGDYEQYFGPGTRLTVT.

J is TRBJ1-2 and V is TRBV4-1; no clear D. The germline gives CDR1 MGHRA, CDR2 YSYEKL. V was shortened by 0 bases and J by 3 bases, with 11 bases between the two germline ends. This CDR3 is 15 amino acids long. DNA of the CDR3: TGCGCCAGCAGCCAAGAACACCTCGTTGACTATGGCTACACCTTC. Protein product: CASSQEHLVDYGYTF.

This clone was recorded a few times. The genes are TRBV6-5 and TRBJ1-6, with D possibly matching TRBD1 (5 bases). CDR3 length: 12 amino acids. The V end lost 8 bases, the J end lost 9 bases, and 11 bases lay between the germline ends. Germline V gene lookup returns CDR1 MNHEY and CDR2 SVGAGI. The CDR3 region has the DNA TGTGCCAGCCGGTTAGGGGTTTCACCCCTCCACTTT. This sequence encodes CASRLGVSPLHF.

The chain combines TRBV4-2 with TRBJ2-7, with 7 bases aligning to TRBD1. Per germline, CDR1 LGHNA and CDR2 YNFKEQ. CDR3 length equals 15 residues. The V and J ends lost 0 bases and 4 bases, in that order; junction bases with no gene match: 6. CDR3 loop: CASSQEGTDFYEQYF. The CDR3 bases are TGTGCCAGCAGCCAAGAGGGGACAGACTTTTACGAGCAGTACTTC.

Concerning this clone itself: Other DNA sequences from this sample encode an identical CDR3 as well. The V call is TRBV5-1, the J call TRBJ2-2; TRBD1 matches 8 bases. Germline values: CDR1 SGHRS, CDR2 YFSETQ. V lost 0 bases and J lost 6; bases outside the gene matches: 1. The CDR3 is made up of 14 amino acids. CDR3 sequence reads: CASSLGTGSGELFF. The CDR3 coding sequence is TGCGCCAGCAGCTTGGGGACAGGGTCCGGGGAGCTGTTTTTT.

A single count supports this clone. The chain recombines TRBV5-6 with TRBJ1-2; TRBD1 aligns across 11 bases. Germline CDR1 and CDR2: SGHDT and YYEEEE. V was clipped by 0 bases and J by 7 bases; unmatched bases: 8. The CDR3 consists of 16 residues. CDR3 DNA sequence: TGTGCCAGCAGCTTGGACCACGGACAGGGGGCGGGTGGCTACACCTTC. This sequence encodes CASSLDHGQGAGGYTF. Based on the CDR3 plus reference TRBV5-6 and TRBJ1-2, the full variable domain is DAGVTQSPTHLIKTRGQQVTLRCSPKSGHDTVSWYQQALGQGPQFIFQYYEEEERQRGNFPDRFSGHQFPNYSSELNVNALLLGDSALYLCASSLDHGQGAGGYTFGSGTRLTVV.

This chain uses TRBV6-1 with TRBJ1-5, with 9 bases lining up with TRBD1. Looked up from germline, CDR1 is MNHNS and CDR2 is SASEGT. This CDR3 is built from 16 residues. J lost 10 bases, V lost 3 bases, and 13 bases had no gene match. CDR3 residues: CASSDWDRVATPPQHF. The CDR3 DNA reads TGTGCCAGCAGTGACTGGGACAGGGTAGCAACTCCCCCCCAGCATTTT.

This chain links TRBV2 with TRBJ2-7, with TRBD2 matching over 7 bases. This CDR3 region has 12 residues. Germline loops: CDR1 SNHLY, CDR2 FYNNEI. With 6 bases clipped from V and 12 bases from J, the junction kept 11 bases outside the gene matches. CDR3 sequence: CASRGQREDLYF. The DNA of the CDR3 is TGTGCCAGCAGAGGCCAGCGGGAAGATTTGTACTTC.

This clone was recorded once. The chain links TRBV3-1 (or the pseudogene TRBV3-2) to TRBJ1-2; the match to TRBD1 covers 9 bases. This CDR3 region has 15 residues. Germline CDR1 reads LGHDT; CDR2 reads YNNKEL (reference sequence). Unmatched junction bases numbered 6, after V lost 4 bases and J lost 3 bases. The CDR3 nucleotides are TGTGCCAGCAGCCCCTTGGACAGGGGCCACTATGGCTACACCTTC. Translation gives CASSPLDRGHYGYTF.

The CDR3 bases are TGTGCCAGCAGCAAAGGTCAGCGCGGCTCCTACAATGAGCAGTTCTTC. Translating gives CASSKGQRGSYNEQFF. V is TRBV21-1 and J is TRBJ2-1; the D call TRBD2 from the table was never checked on the DNA. TRBV21-1 is shown as a pseudogene. The CDR3 is 16 amino acids.

The CDR3 protein is CASSPRGQGQFQTQYF. The CDR3 DNA follows: TGTGCCAGCTCACCTAGGGGACAGGGGCAATTTCAGACCCAGTACTTC. The chain has TRBV18 and TRBJ2-5; TRBD1 agrees at 10 bases. CDR3 size: 16 residues. J was trimmed by 6 bases and V by 3 bases; bases with no gene match: 10. CDR1 KGHSH and CDR2 LQKENI come from the germline V gene.

V and J are TRBV14 and TRBJ2-1, with 10 bases aligning to TRBD2. J gave up 4 bases and V 8 bases, and 5 bases lay outside the gene matches. Germline CDR1 reads SGHDN; CDR2 reads FVKESK. The CDR3 contains 14 residues. CDR3 loop: CASQRGGGYNEQFF. CDR3 sequence (DNA): TGTGCCAGCCAGCGGGGGGGCGGGTACAATGAGCAGTTCTTC.

The chain combines TRBV5-1 with TRBJ2-3, with D possibly being TRBD2 (5 bases). There are 14 residues in the CDR3. Germline V gene data show CDR1 as SGHRS and CDR2 as YFSETQ. V gave up 8 bases and J gave up 2 bases, with 15 bases separating them. CDR3 protein: CASKRQDFTDTQYF. CDR3 coding DNA: TGCGCCAGTAAGAGGCAGGACTTCACAGATACGCAGTATTTT. Full variable domain (remainder filled in from reference TRBV5-1 and TRBJ2-3): KAGVTQTPRYLIKTRGQQVTLSCSPISGHRSVSWYQQTPGQGLQFLFEYFSETQRNKGNFPGRFSGRQFSNSRSEMNVSTLELGDSALYLCASKRQDFTDTQYFGPGTRLTVL.